The sequence of this TCR beta chain was determined in a study of T cell repertoires in ileal Crohn's disease. Whole-study context: About 36% were active smokers at surgery; median disease duration was around 7.9 years.

TCRdb's table, derived via immunoSEQ multiplex PCR, lists solely in-frame clones and lacks some. This table has approximately 13,000 clones, about 85% appearing once. Concerning this clone itself: What it recognizes is unknown.

Study-wide findings and caveats: Compared with CD4 T cells, sorted CD8 cells carried more expanded clones.

J lost 3 bases, V lost 8 bases, and 7 bases had no gene match. CDR1 MNHEY and CDR2 SVGAGI come from the germline V gene. CDR3 size: 14 residues. Material: ileal tissue. V is TRBV6-5 and J is TRBJ1-5; TRBD1 aligns across 7 bases. This receptor was identified in an adult with Crohn's disease. CDR3 sequence (DNA): TGTGCCAGCGGTAAACAGGGGAACAATCAGCCCCAGCATTTT. It specifies CASGKQGNNQPQHF.